This TCR beta chain was profiled in a study of blood T cell repertoires in COVID-19. The sample holds a few counts of this clone. Repertoires were generated with immunoSEQ multiplex PCR, while TCRdb's copy carries only in-frame clones and drops some. The data show 90,000 to 130,000 clones, 75% to 85% seen once. The sequence was obtained from a man between 65 and 80 years old with acute or convalescent COVID-19. The sequenced sample consisted of peripheral blood.

This CDR3 reads CASSESLGNSYEQYF. The CDR3 bases are TGCGCCAGCAGTGAGTCCCTTGGCAACTCCTACGAGCAGTACTTC. The chain has TRBV10-1 and TRBJ2-7; D gene ambiguous. CDR1 is WNHNN, CDR2 SYGVQD, per germline (reference sequence). V was trimmed by 0 bases and J by 0 bases, leaving 9 bases between them. The CDR3 sequence is 15 residues long.